The clone carrying this T cell receptor beta chain showed up just a few times. Its matching antigen is unknown. The PCR ran on 60 Vbeta and 13 Jbeta primers. Some clones are missing from TCRdb's copy, which holds only in-frame ones; the method was immunoSEQ multiplex PCR. The sample contains approximately 150,000 clones, about two thirds of which appear only once. The data were taken from a study of cytomegalovirus exposure and HLA in healthy donors. Overall study: Earlier work reported 110 million or so unique TCR beta sequences from some 170 million T cells.

The CDR3 extends over 16 amino acids. Losses at the gene ends were 7 bases for V and 5 bases for J; bases not matched to a gene: 13. Germline V gene data show CDR1 as MNHEY and CDR2 as SMNVEV (reference sequence). General study results and limits: Among TCR sequences, most were rare, though some public TCRs appeared in many donors. As was reported, the classifier diagnosed cytomegalovirus status with high specificity and sensitivity.

This chain uses TRBV27 with TRBJ1-1; 10 bases are a match to TRBD1. The sequencing sample was made of PBMCs. The TCR sequence derives from a man aged 25 to 40 in good health and CMV-seropositive. In DNA, the CDR3 is TGTGCCAGCACCGAGTATGGGACAGGGGAAATAACTGAAGCTTTCTTT. Encoded protein: CASTEYGTGEITEAFF.